The T cell receptor (beta chain) under discussion was sequenced for a study of cytomegalovirus exposure and HLA in healthy donors (dated by TCRdb to 2016 to 2017). Turning to the overall study: In an earlier analysis of fewer than 750 of the donors, about 270 Gb of sequence data and 120 million or so unique TCR beta sequences from approximately 180 million T cells were reported. Roughly 300 gigabases of sequencing data and some 85 million unique TCR sequences were included in an early release covering several hundred HLA-typed donors. Genome-wide SNP genotypes for about 60% of the 666 donors were used in a later genetic analysis, which treated that subset as a discovery cohort. Typing coverage differed by locus: A, B, C, DRB1 and DQB1 were typed in about 629-640 donors, DQA1 in 522, DPA1 in 600 to 610, and DPB1 in about 450. On average, about 200,000 unique TCR beta nucleotide sequences were sequenced per donor among some 420 genotyped donors of the cohort, with roughly 20% of those sequences being non-productive. In a later analysis, previously published TCR beta repertoires from roughly 710 donors were re-analyzed and high-resolution HLA genotyping was added so that TCR occurrence patterns could be studied. To predict cytomegalovirus infection status, the study combined high-throughput TCR immunosequencing, statistical association of individual TCRs with disease status, and machine learning. The study used immunosequencing to profile the T cell repertoires of approximately 690 subjects and linked those repertoires to cytomegalovirus serostatus. The study aimed to test whether signatures of past pathogen exposure could be identified by cataloging public T cell receptors. A separate validation cohort of roughly 130 different subjects was used in addition to the approximately 700-subject first cohort. An earlier analysis of 587 of the donors applied high-throughput TCR beta sequencing to assess whether each TCR beta V gene segment acted as functional or pseudogenic. Because of strong linkage in the cohort, roughly five DR-DQ haplotypes were treated as single units for association and clustering. Every discovery cohort repertoire had been produced on one sequencing platform. Of the approximately 370 genotyped donors, over 80% were placed in the genetic ancestry cluster associated with self-reported Caucasian donors. The later analysis used no new phenotypic data to find candidate immune exposures, relying instead on TCR beta sequences and their occurrence across donors. HLA typing included class I and class II loci at four-digit resolution. Donor age, sex, ethnicity and CMV serostatus were compiled together with the repertoire data. Broader findings and caveats from the paper: Broadly in line with IMGT annotations, most TCR beta V segments showed up in productive rearrangements about 87% or about 30% of the time in an earlier analysis of several hundred of the donors. Most CMV-associated TCR beta chains appeared to be HLA-restricted in a later analysis, and the HLA associations seemed to be driven largely by CMV exposure. A cluster of highly shared sequence variants was judged likely to be a technical artifact of the sequencing pipeline. A later analysis reported that several top co-occurrence clusters appeared linked to parvovirus B19, influenza, CMV and Epstein-Barr virus. A further reported finding was that TCR beta sequences accurately predicted the HLA-A and HLA-B alleles for most subjects in the first cohort. While some public TCRs were present in many individuals, most TCR sequences turned up only very rarely across donors. In this cohort, only TCR beta chains were sequenced, and detectable features were limited by the absence of alpha or paired-chain data. Compared with the approximately 720-donor mean, donors in an Asian-associated ancestry cluster had fewer N-insertions in productive TCRs, according to a later genetic analysis. Because some donors lacked HLA typing at each locus, the association tests relied only on the typed subset. Because counts were too low, seventeen rarely observed V segments, including chromosome 9 orphons, were excluded from the earlier analysis of 587 of the donors. Correlated functional status among segregating V segments might be attributable to linkage disequilibrium, but an unknown experimental factor could not be ruled out. Specific HLA alleles were associated with over 15,000 TCR beta sequences at a false discovery rate of 0.05 in a later analysis. According to a later analysis, TCR association rates differed among HLA loci, with DRB1 alleles showing the most associated TCRs and HLA-C alleles showing the fewest. In a later analysis, HLA-associated TCR beta chains showed more clonal expansion and lower generation probabilities than non-associated chains that were equally common. A few of the identified cytomegalovirus-associated TCR beta chains were confirmed in vitro to be specific for cytomegalovirus antigens. The presence/absence analyses assumed that sequencing depth was roughly uniform across donors, and that assumption may not be true. In a later genetic analysis, a missense DCLRE1C variant was associated with V-gene and J-gene trimming of TCR beta chains, and the association was replicated in an independent cohort. The classifier was reported to diagnose cytomegalovirus status with high specificity and sensitivity in both the original cohort and the validation cohort. The study gave a list of roughly 150 TCR beta chains associated with cytomegalovirus. Because the 87-base-pair reads could not distinguish some IMGT-functional V segments, including TRBV6-2 and TRBV6-3, those segments were excluded. It was suggested by the authors that the approach could potentially be generalized to other disease states and immunological phenotypes. For the cohort, immune exposure information was limited to CMV serostatus. When HLA alleles, especially DR and DQ, strongly co-occurred, TCR associations were difficult to assign to individual alleles.

V drops 3 bases and J drops 7 bases, leaving 8 bases in between. The CDR3 runs 13 residues from the cysteine to the phenylalanine. Only the CDR3 DNA stays, 39 bases, in frame from base 1. The germline V gene provides CDR1 SGHRS and CDR2 YFSETQ. In total, roughly 670 healthy bone marrow donors made up the cohort. Cohort members were all nominally healthy when sampled, although unrecorded immune exposures were likely present. The donor tested CMV seronegative and was one of the 352 seronegative cohort members. A peripheral blood sample was collected from each donor, and TCR beta sequencing was performed on peripheral blood mononuclear cells. The Qiagen DNeasy Blood Extraction Kit was used to extract genomic DNA from the blood cell samples. The library was built by means of the immunoSEQ multiplex PCR assay. For the multiplex PCR, a mixture combining 60 forward primers for TCR Vbeta segments and 13 reverse primers for TCR Jbeta segments was used. A multiplex PCR assay on genomic DNA amplified the CDR3 region of rearranged TCR beta genes. Amplified TCR beta libraries were sequenced as 87-base-pair reads on the Illumina HiSeq System. From the authors' description of their analysis: A later analysis counted about 80 million unique TCR beta chains across the 650 to 700 repertoires, and 9 million to 14 million of these chains were shared by at least two donors. Raw reads were error-corrected and collapsed into unique sequences with a nearest-neighbor algorithm that merged closely related sequences to remove PCR and sequencing errors. V, D and J gene segments were assigned by aligning CDR3 sequences to IMGT reference sequences. For a sequence to be retained, a match of at least six nucleotides to both a V gene segment and a J gene segment was required. A rearrangement was called productive if the CDR3 had no stop codons and remained in frame with V and J, and every other rearrangement was called non-productive. CDR3 was defined by IMGT convention, running from the second conserved V-encoded cysteine to the conserved J-encoded phenylalanine. In an earlier analysis of approximately 590 of the donors, sequences lacking an unambiguous match to a single V gene segment were excluded. In an earlier analysis of roughly 600 of the donors, a V segment was called functional when productive rearrangements were above 56.7%, and segregating when the standard deviation between donors exceeded 5%. To diagnose cytomegalovirus status from the catalog of TCR beta chain sequences, a statistical classification framework was built. In a later analysis, V and J genes were assigned by comparing TCR nucleotide sequences against IMGT/GENE-DB human TR gene sequences. A later analysis assigned CDR3 sequences and most-parsimonious VDJ recombination scenarios with the TCRdist pipeline. In a later analysis, each TCR beta chain was defined by its CDR3 amino acid sequence together with its V-gene family, and reads without a unique V-gene family were excluded. In a later analysis, 500 to 700 highly shared, low-generation-probability nucleotide sequences were removed to address suspected cross-contamination and a sequencing artifact. In a later analysis, a clonal expansion index was calculated for each public chain from normalized within-repertoire ranks of inferred template counts. In a later analysis, generation probabilities were computed using a VDJ recombination model fitted to out-of-frame rearrangements, and the results were checked against IGoR. In a later analysis, TCR-TCR, TCR-HLA and TCR-CMV co-occurrence was scored with hypergeometric tests, and a repertoire-size bias correction was applied to TCR pairs. In a later analysis, false discovery rates were estimated by permuting HLA or CMV assignments 20 times. In a later analysis, co-occurring TCRs were grouped using DBSCAN, with TCRdist sequence similarity added in when clustering inside HLA-allele-positive subsets. Co-occurrence clustering excluded repertoires with fewer than 30,000 or more than 120,000 public chains, plus five with anomalous nucleotide sharing. Drawn from immuneACCESS, this table holds only the in-frame rearrangements with V and J called that TCRdb kept. Clones are partly lost; checked studies trace under half to an unresolved V gene and leave the rest unexplained. V, J and clone size are taken as reported in that table, and D and trimming were inferred from the DNA itself. A total of about 160,000 clones appear in this sample, 70% to 90% of them only once. 1.5% to 2% of the sample lies in the top ten.

This clone was recorded a few times. Its recognized antigen is unknown. Qualities for individual bases were not recorded, and no much larger clone is one base off. The sequencing sample was made of PBMCs. Recombination connected TRBV5-1 to TRBJ1-6; the D segment could be TRBD1, given 6 matching bases. The TCR comes from a woman aged 18 to 35 in good health and CMV-seronegative. The CDR3 sequence is CASSWDINSPLHF. Read as DNA, the sequence is TGCGCCAGCAGCTGGGACATAAATTCACCCCTCCACTTT.